This passage covers 22 T cell receptor beta chains from one sample sequenced in a study of T-cell reconstitution after alpha-beta-depleted transplantation in children. TCRbeta library construction was performed incorporating unique molecular identifiers. TCRdb reprocessed the PCR reads with MiXCR, giving one entry per CDR3 protein. Among about 590,000 distinct CDR3 sequences listed, about an eighth were seen once. The sample in question was PBMCs, mostly from graft donor cells, obtained 360 days after TCRalphabeta/CD19-depleted stem cell transplant. The receptor source for this set is a male patient younger than 18 who had a stem cell transplant for acute myeloid leukemia, so the T cells may come from the graft donor.

The chain is built from TRBV28 and TRBJ2-5, with 8 bases identical to TRBD1. The CDR3 covers 15 residues. Trimming removed 5 bases from V and 1 base from J; junction bases left unmatched: 6. CDR1 is MDHEN, CDR2 SYDVKM, per germline. Here the CDR3 reads CASSSRTGIQETQYF. The CDR3 bases are TGTGCCAGCAGTAGCCGGACAGGGATCCAAGAGACCCAGTACTTC.

This clonotype appeared many times. This chain joins TRBV15 and TRBJ2-5, with a weak D call TRBD1 (6 bases). The CDR3 has 14 residues. V lost 0 bases and J lost 5, with 10 bases in between. Germline values: CDR1 LNHNV, CDR2 YYDKDF (reference sequence). The CDR3, as DNA: TGTGCCACCAGCAGAGACAGGGGCTCGGAGACCCAGTACTTC. Translated, it gives CATSRDRGSETQYF. Full variable domain (missing parts from reference TRBV15 and TRBJ2-5): DAMVIQNPRYQVTQFGKPVTLSCSQTLNHNVMYWYQQKSSQAPKLLFHYYDKDFNNEADTPDNFQSRRPNTSFCFLDIRSPGLGDTAMYLCATSRDRGSETQYFGPGTRLLVL.

This chain links TRBV10-3 with TRBJ2-3; unclear D gene. In germline, CDR1 is ENHRY, CDR2 SYGVKD. This CDR3 is built from 12 residues. Trimming took off 5 bases at V and 9 bases at J, with 12 bases between the two ends. The CDR3 reads CAISLEVGTQYF. CDR3 DNA sequence: TGTGCCATCAGTCTCGAAGTAGGGACGCAGTATTTT.

This clonotype has at least ten counts. The chain recombines TRBV29-1 with TRBJ2-7; possibly TRBD1 for D (5 bases). This CDR3 comprises 13 residues. Trimming took 5 bases from V and 6 from J, leaving 17 bases between them. Germline CDR1 and CDR2: SQVTM and ANQGSEA. Here the CDR3 reads CSVSQGLGPEQYF. DNA for the CDR3: TGCAGCGTTTCCCAGGGTTTGGGGCCCGAGCAGTACTTC.

The table lists this clonotype with a few counts. This sequence joins TRBV20-1 and TRBJ2-7, with 9 positions matching TRBD2. V lost 3 bases to trimming and J lost 0 bases; unmatched junction nucleotides: 6. Germline assignment: CDR1 DFQATT and CDR2 SNEGSKA (reference sequence). This CDR3 has 15 residues. The CDR3 nucleotides read TGCAGTGCTAGGCGGACTAGCGCCTCCTCCTACGAGCAGTACTTC. Translating gives CSARRTSASSYEQYF.

This clonotype turned up a few times. CDR3: CASSSGLSETQYF. The CDR3 DNA follows: TGTGCCAGCAGCAGCGGACTGTCGGAGACCCAGTACTTC. This chain links TRBV5-5 with TRBJ2-5, with D perhaps TRBD2 (5 bases). The germline gives CDR1 SGHKS, CDR2 YYEKEE (reference sequence). The V and J ends lost 4 bases and 5 bases respectively, with 12 bases between them. The CDR3 contains 13 residues.

The chain employs TRBV11-3 and TRBJ2-1; a possible D gene is TRBD2 (6 bases). Germline assignment: CDR1 SGHNT and CDR2 YENEEA. V shed 2 bases and J shed 7 bases, with 15 bases lying between them. The CDR3 loop spans 15 amino acids. The DNA of the CDR3 is TGTGCCAGCAGCTTACGTTCCTCGGGGGTGAATGAGCAGTTCTTC. Translation: CASSLRSSGVNEQFF.

CDR3 amino acids: CASSYSRDRSYEQYF. The CDR3 DNA sequence: TGTGCCAGCAGTTACTCAAGGGACAGGTCCTACGAGCAGTACTTC. The V call is TRBV6-5, the J call TRBJ2-7, with 8 bases fitting TRBD1. J was trimmed by 1 base and V by 0 bases; bases with no gene match: 2. Germline V CDR1 and CDR2: MNHEY, SVGAGI. This CDR3 spans 15 amino acids.

This clonotype was counted at least ten times. This chain links TRBV27 with TRBJ2-1; TRBD1 agrees at 7 bases. Germline V gene sequence: CDR1 MNHEY, CDR2 SMNVEV (reference sequence). This CDR3 has 15 amino acids. With 4 bases clipped from V and 3 bases from J, the junction kept 6 bases outside the gene matches. The CDR3 sequence is CASSSGTAGYNEQFF. The CDR3, as DNA: TGTGCCAGCAGTTCGGGGACAGCCGGCTACAATGAGCAGTTCTTC.

This clonotype was detected only a few times. The rearrangement joins TRBV4-3 to TRBJ2-5, with D unclear. The germline V gene has CDR1 LGHNA and CDR2 YSLEER. With 1 base removed from V and 5 bases from J, the gap between germline ends came to 8 bases. The CDR3 has 13 residues. CDR3 amino acids: CASSQALSETQYF. CDR3 sequence (DNA): TGCGCCAGCAGCCAAGCCCTATCTGAGACCCAGTACTTC.

This clonotype turned up a few times. The CDR3 sequence: CASSPYGFPGSEQYF. For the CDR3, the DNA is TGTGCCAGCAGCCCCTACGGGTTCCCGGGGAGCGAGCAGTACTTC. The chain joins TRBV3-1 to TRBJ2-7; D might be TRBD2 (5 bases). V gave up 4 bases and J gave up 6 bases, with 19 bases separating them. CDR1 is LGHDT and CDR2 is YNNKEL in the germline V gene (reference sequence). CDR3 length equals 15 residues.

This clonotype was picked up a small number of times. V usage is TRBV15 and J usage is TRBJ1-4; weak D call: TRBD1 (5 bases). The V end lost 3 bases, the J end lost 5 bases, and 10 bases lay between the germline ends. The germline V gene has CDR1 LNHNV and CDR2 YYDKDF (reference sequence). CDR3 length: 14 residues. The CDR3 sequence is CATSSGTKNEKLFF. In DNA, the CDR3 is TGTGCCACCAGCAGCGGGACCAAGAATGAAAAACTGTTTTTT.

This clonotype came up many times. V is TRBV7-3 and J is TRBJ2-3; possible D gene TRBD2, 6 bases. The germline CDR1 and CDR2 sequences are SGHTA and FQGTGA. V shed 5 bases and J shed 2 bases, with 14 bases lying between them. This CDR3 comprises 15 residues. CDR3 sequence reads: CASSPTGGTTDTQYF. The CDR3 nucleotides read TGTGCCAGCAGCCCAACTGGGGGGACCACAGATACGCAGTATTTT.

This clonotype was counted only a few times. The chain has TRBV20-1 and TRBJ2-7; no clear D gene. The germline V and J ends were trimmed by 6 bases and 2 bases, with 8 bases remaining between them. In germline, CDR1 is DFQATT, CDR2 SNEGSKA (reference sequence). This CDR3 contains 11 residues. CDR3 loop: CSARTTYEQYF. In DNA form, the CDR3 reads TGCAGTGCCCGTACTACCTACGAGCAGTACTTC.

This clonotype occurred many times. The V gene is TRBV28, the J gene TRBJ2-7, with 10 bases matching TRBD2. The CDR3 is 16 residues long. The V gene's germline CDR1 is MDHEN and CDR2 SYDVKM. V lost 7 bases and J lost 3; bases outside the gene matches: 12. The CDR3 coding sequence is TGTGCCAGCACCAATAAGAGCGGGAGGGCCTTCTACGAGCAGTACTTC. Residues: CASTNKSGRAFYEQYF.

In its sample, this clonotype was seen a few times. The chain has TRBV11-3 and TRBJ2-1; TRBD2 aligns across 8 bases. Germline values: CDR1 SGHNT, CDR2 YENEEA. This CDR3 is built from 16 residues. The junction had 11 bases not matched to a gene; V was cut back by 4 bases and J by 6 bases. The CDR3: CASSSLTSAIPNEQFF. CDR3 DNA sequence: TGTGCCAGCAGCTCCCTGACTAGCGCGATCCCCAATGAGCAGTTCTTC.

This clonotype has ten or more counts. This sequence joins TRBV20-1 and TRBJ2-7; D call uncertain. This CDR3 is built from 15 residues. Looked up from germline, CDR1 is DFQATT and CDR2 is SNEGSKA (reference sequence). The V gene lost 7 bases and the J gene lost 0 bases, with 19 bases spanning the gap. In nucleotides, the CDR3 is TGCAGTGGGACGGACCCGGGCTCCAGCTCCTACGAGCAGTACTTC. It is translated as CSGTDPGSSSYEQYF.

This clonotype was detected only a few times. This chain connects TRBV28 to TRBJ2-7; D gene uncertain. Germline V CDR1 and CDR2: MDHEN, SYDVKM. Deletions cut 2 bases from V and 2 bases from J, with 4 bases between. The CDR3 runs to 12 residues. CDR3 in DNA: TGTGCCAGCAGTTTAAGGACCTACGAGCAGTACTTC. As protein: CASSLRTYEQYF.

In this sample, this clonotype turned up many times. The genes are TRBV28 and TRBJ2-5; D is unclear. V lost 2 bases and J 5 bases, leaving 15 bases between the germline ends. CDR1 MDHEN and CDR2 SYDVKM come from the germline V gene. The CDR3 is 15 amino acids. The CDR3 DNA reads as TGTGCCAGCAGTTTAGGACGTATCTTAGGGGAGACCCAGTACTTC. Translation: CASSLGRILGETQYF.

The gene calls are TRBV10-3 and TRBJ2-1; D may be TRBD2 (5 bases). Germline CDR1 ENHRY, CDR2 SYGVKD. The V and J ends lost 0 bases and 7 bases respectively, with 13 bases between them. This CDR3 comprises 15 residues. CDR3: CAISESASRRNEQFF. CDR3 bases: TGTGCCATCAGTGAGTCGGCTAGCCGTAGGAATGAGCAGTTCTTC.

The chain uses TRBV7-3 and TRBJ2-3, with D perhaps TRBD1 or TRBD2 (5 bases each). V lost 5 bases and J 2 bases, leaving 11 bases between the germline ends. The germline gives CDR1 SGHTA, CDR2 FQGTGA. This CDR3 has 14 residues. In DNA form, the CDR3 reads TGTGCCAGCAGCACGGTGGGGGTCACAGATACGCAGTATTTT. Encoded protein: CASSTVGVTDTQYF.

This clonotype was detected only a few times. In DNA form, the CDR3 reads TGCAGCGTTGAAGGCAGGGGCCTCTACGAGCAGTACTTC. Protein: CSVEGRGLYEQYF. The chain joins TRBV29-1 to TRBJ2-7; weak D call: TRBD1 (6 bases). The V end lost 1 base, the J end lost 3 bases, and 10 bases lay between the germline ends. The CDR3 sequence is 13 residues long. CDR1 SQVTM and CDR2 ANQGSEA come from the germline V gene.